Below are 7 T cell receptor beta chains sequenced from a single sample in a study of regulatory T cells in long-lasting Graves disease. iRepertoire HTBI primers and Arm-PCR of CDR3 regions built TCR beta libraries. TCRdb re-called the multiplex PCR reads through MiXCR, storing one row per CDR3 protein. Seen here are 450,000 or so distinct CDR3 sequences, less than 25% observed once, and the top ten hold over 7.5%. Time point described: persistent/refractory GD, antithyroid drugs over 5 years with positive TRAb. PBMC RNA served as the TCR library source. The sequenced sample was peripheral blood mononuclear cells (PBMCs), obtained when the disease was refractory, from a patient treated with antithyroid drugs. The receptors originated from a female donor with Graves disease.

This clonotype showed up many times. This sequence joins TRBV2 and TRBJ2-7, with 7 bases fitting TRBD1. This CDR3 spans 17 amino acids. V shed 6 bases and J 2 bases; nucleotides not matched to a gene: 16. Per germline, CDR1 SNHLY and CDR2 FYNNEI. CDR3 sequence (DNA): TGTGCCAGCAGCCCCGCCCCGACAGGGAAGCGTCCCTACGAGCAGTACTTC. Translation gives CASSPAPTGKRPYEQYF.

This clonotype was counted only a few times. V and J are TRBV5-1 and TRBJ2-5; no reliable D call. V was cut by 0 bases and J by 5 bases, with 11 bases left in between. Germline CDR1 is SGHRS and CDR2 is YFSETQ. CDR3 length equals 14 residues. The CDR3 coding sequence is TGCGCCAGCAGCTTGGACAGCCTTTGGGAGACCCAGTACTTC. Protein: CASSLDSLWETQYF.

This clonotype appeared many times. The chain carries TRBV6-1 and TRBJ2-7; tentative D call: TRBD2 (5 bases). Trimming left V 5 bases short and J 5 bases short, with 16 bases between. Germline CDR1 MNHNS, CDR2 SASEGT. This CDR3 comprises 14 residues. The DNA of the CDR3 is TGTGCCAGCAGTCCTCGACTACCCTGGGACGAGCAGTACTTC. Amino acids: CASSPRLPWDEQYF.

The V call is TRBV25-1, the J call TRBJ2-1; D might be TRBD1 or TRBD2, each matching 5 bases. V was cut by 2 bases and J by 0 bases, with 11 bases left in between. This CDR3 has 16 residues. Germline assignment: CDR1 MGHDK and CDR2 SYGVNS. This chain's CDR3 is CASSEGGRSSYNEQFF. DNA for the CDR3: TGTGCCAGCAGTGAAGGGGGACGGAGCTCCTACAATGAGCAGTTCTTC.

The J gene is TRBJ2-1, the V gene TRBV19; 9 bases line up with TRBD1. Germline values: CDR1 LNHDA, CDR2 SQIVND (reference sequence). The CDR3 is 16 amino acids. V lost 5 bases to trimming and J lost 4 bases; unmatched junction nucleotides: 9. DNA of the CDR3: TGTGCCAGTAGTGCTCAACAGGGGGCGGGGTACAATGAGCAGTTCTTC. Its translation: CASSAQQGAGYNEQFF.

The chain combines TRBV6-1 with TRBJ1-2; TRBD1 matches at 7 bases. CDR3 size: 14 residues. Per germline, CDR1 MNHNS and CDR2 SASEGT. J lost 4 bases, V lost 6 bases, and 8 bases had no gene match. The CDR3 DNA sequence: TGTGCCAGCAGCTTAACAGGGGCTGGCTATGGCTACACCTTC. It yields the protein CASSLTGAGYGYTF.

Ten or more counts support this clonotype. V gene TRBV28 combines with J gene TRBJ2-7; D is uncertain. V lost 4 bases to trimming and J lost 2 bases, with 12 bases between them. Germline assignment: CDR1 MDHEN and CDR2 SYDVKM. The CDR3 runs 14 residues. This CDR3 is CASSSQWVAYEQYF. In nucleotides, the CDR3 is TGTGCCAGCAGTTCACAGTGGGTAGCCTACGAGCAGTACTTC. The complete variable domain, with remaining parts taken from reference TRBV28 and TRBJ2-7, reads DVKVTQSSRYLVKRTGEKVFLECVQDMDHENMFWYRQDPGLGLRLIYFSYDVKMKEKGDIPEGYSVSREKKERFSLILESASTNQTSMYLCASSSQWVAYEQYFGPGTRLTVT.